What follows describes a single TCR beta chain. Germline-derived CDR1 and CDR2 are LGHNA and YSLEER. The J segment lost 2 bases and the V segment lost 0 bases, leaving 1 base of the junction unmatched. The length of the CDR3 is 15 residues. The data stem from a study of blood T cell repertoires in COVID-19. Sequenced by immunoSEQ multiplex PCR; TCRdb stores in-frame clones only, minus some. The data contain more than 150,000 clones, around nine tenths of them singletons. Input material: peripheral blood. The sequence came from a man between 60 and 75 years old with COVID-19, enrolled during active disease. The V gene is TRBV4-3, the J gene TRBJ1-1; 9 positions match TRBD1. CDR3 sequence reads: CASSQEQGANTEAFF. In DNA form, the CDR3 reads TGCGCCAGCAGCCAAGAACAGGGGGCCAACACTGAAGCTTTCTTT.